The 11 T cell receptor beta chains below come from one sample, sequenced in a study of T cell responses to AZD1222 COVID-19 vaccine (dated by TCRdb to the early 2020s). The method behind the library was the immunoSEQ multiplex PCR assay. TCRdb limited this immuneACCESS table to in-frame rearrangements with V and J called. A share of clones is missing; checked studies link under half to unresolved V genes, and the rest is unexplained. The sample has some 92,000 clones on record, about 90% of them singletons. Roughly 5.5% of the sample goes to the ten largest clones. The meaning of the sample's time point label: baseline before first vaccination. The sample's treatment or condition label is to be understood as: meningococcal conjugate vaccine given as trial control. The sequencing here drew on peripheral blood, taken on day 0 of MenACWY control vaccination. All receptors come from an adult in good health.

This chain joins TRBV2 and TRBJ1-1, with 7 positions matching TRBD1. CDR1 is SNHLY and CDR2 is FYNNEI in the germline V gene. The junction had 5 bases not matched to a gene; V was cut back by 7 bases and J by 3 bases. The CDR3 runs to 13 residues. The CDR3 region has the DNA TGTGCCAGCATCATGGGACAGCACACTGAAGCTTTCTTT. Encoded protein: CASIMGQHTEAFF.

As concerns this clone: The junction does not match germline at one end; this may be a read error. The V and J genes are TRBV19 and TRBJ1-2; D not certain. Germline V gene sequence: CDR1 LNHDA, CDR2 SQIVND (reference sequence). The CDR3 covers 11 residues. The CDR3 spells CASSLDYGYTF. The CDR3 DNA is TGTGCCAGTAGTCTAGACTATGGCTACACCTTC.

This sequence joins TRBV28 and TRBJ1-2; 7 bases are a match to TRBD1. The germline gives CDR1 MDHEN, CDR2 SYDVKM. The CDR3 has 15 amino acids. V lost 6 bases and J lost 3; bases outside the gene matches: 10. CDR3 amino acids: CASRETGARDYGYTF. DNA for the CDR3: TGTGCCAGCAGAGAAACAGGGGCCCGGGACTATGGCTACACCTTC.

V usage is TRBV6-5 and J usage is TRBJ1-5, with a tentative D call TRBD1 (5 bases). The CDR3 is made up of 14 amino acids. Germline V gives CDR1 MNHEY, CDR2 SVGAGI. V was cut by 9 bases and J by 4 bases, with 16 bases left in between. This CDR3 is CASKQGSGNQPQHF. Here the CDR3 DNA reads TGTGCCAGTAAGCAGGGATCGGGAAATCAGCCCCAGCATTTT.

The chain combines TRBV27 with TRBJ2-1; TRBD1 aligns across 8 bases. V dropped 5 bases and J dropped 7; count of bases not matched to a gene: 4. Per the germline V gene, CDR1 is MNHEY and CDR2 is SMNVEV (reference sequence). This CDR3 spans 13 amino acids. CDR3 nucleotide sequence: TGTGCCAGCAGTCCATGGACAGGGAATGAGCAGTTCTTC. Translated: CASSPWTGNEQFF.

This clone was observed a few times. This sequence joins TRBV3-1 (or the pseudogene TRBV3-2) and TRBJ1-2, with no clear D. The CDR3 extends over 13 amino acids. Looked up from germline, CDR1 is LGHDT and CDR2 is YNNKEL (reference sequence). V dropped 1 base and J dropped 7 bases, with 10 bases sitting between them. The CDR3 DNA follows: TGTGCCAGCAGCCAAGGGGCGTTATTTGGCTACACCTTC. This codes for CASSQGALFGYTF.

The CDR3 DNA follows: TGTGCCAGTGGAAACAGGGGGAATCAGCCCCAGCATTTT. Protein sequence: CASGNRGNQPQHF. V usage is TRBV19 and J usage is TRBJ1-5; 8 nucleotides match TRBD1. CDR1 is LNHDA, CDR2 SQIVND, per germline (reference sequence). This CDR3 comprises 13 residues. The V and J ends lost 8 bases and 4 bases, in that order; junction bases with no gene match: 4.

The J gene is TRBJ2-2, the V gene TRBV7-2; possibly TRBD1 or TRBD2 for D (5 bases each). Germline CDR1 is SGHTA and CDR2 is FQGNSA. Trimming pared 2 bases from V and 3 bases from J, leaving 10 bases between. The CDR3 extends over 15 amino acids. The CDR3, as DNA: TGTGCCAGCAGCTTAAGAATGGGGGACACCGGGGAGCTGTTTTTT. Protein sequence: CASSLRMGDTGELFF.

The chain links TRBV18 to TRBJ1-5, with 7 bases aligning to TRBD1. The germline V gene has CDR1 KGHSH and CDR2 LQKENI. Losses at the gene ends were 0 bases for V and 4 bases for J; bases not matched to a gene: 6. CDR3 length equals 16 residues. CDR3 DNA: TGTGCCAGCTCACCACCGGGGACAGCTTCTAATCAGCCCCAGCATTTT. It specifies CASSPPGTASNQPQHF.

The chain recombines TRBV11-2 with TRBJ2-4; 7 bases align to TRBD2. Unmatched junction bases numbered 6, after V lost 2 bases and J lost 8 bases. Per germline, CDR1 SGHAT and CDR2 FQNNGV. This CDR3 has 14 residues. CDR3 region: CASSLRGEADIQYF. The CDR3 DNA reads TGTGCCAGCAGCTTACGGGGGGAGGCGGACATTCAGTACTTC.

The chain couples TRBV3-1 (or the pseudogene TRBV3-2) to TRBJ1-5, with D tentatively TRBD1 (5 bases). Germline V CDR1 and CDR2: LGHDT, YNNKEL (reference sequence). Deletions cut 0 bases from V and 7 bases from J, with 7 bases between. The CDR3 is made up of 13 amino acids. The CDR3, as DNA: TGTGCCAGCAGCCAAGACAGGGACCAGCCCCAGCATTTT. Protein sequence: CASSQDRDQPQHF.